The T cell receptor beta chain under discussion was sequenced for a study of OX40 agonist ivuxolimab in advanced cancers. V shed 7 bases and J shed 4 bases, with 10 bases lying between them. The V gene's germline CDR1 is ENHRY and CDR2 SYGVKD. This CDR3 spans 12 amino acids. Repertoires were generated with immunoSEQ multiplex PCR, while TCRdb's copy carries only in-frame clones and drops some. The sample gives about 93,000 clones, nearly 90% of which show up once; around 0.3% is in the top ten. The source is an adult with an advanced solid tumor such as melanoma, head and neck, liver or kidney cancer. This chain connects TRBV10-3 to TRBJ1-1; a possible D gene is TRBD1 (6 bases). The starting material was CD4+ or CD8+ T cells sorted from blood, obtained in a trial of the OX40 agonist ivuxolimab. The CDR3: CAIKGGGTEAFF. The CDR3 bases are TGTGCCATCAAGGGGGGAGGCACTGAAGCTTTCTTT.